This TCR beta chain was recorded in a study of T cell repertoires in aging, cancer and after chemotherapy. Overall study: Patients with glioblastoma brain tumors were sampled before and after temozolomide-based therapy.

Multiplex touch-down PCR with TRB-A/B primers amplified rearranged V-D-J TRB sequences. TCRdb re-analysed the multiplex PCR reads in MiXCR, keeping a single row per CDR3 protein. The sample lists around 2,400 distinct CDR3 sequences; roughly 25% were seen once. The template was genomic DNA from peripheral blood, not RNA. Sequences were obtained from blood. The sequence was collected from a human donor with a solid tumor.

CDR3 sequence reads: CASSPTRGPRNTQYF. The CDR3 DNA sequence: TGTGCCAGCAGTCCAACCCGAGGGCCCAGGAATACGCAGTATTTT. The chain combines TRBV6-5 with TRBJ2-3, with a possible D match to TRBD2 (5 bases). V gave up 5 bases and J gave up 7 bases, with 19 bases separating them. The CDR3 has 15 residues. The germline V gene has CDR1 MNHEY and CDR2 SVGAGI.